These 2 T cell receptor beta chains came from one sample sequenced in a study of identical twins. TCRdb called the 5' RACE reads again in MiXCR, with one record for every CDR3 protein. The table has 240,000 or so distinct CDR3 sequences, approximately 7% seen once. These records were also assigned to another study, of yellow fever vaccine responses in identical twins.

The sequencing input was memory (CD45RO+) T cells sorted from blood. These receptors originate from a woman aged 18-30 years in good health.

This clonotype has a count of ten or more. The chain uses TRBV20-1 and TRBJ2-7; either TRBD1 or TRBD2 may fit D (5 bases each). The CDR3 covers 16 residues. CDR1 and CDR2 from the germline V gene are DFQATT and SNEGSKA (reference sequence). V dropped 1 base and J dropped 2 bases, with 18 bases sitting between them. CDR3 residues: CSARVRKWDGTYEQYF. CDR3 in DNA: TGCAGTGCTAGAGTAAGGAAATGGGACGGTACCTACGAGCAGTACTTC.

The table lists this clonotype with a few counts. V and J are TRBV5-6 and TRBJ2-7; D assignment may be TRBD1 or TRBD2 (5 bases each). Germline values: CDR1 SGHDT, CDR2 YYEEEE. CDR3 length: 16 residues. Trimming pared 2 bases from V and 4 bases from J, leaving 19 bases between. In nucleotides, the CDR3 is TGTGCCAGCAGCTTTCACGGGCAGGGAGAGGAATACGAGCAGTACGTC. Its protein product is CASSFHGQGEEYEQYV.